Described below is a single T cell receptor beta chain sequence and its context. Participants had their cohort set by participant-reported clinical history. The recovered donors of Cohort 3 showed two negative PCRs, clearance, or symptom resolution. The sample is drawn from a study of blood T cell repertoires in COVID-19. Turning to the study itself: Researchers got acute and convalescent COVID-19 samples from the United States, Italy and Spain.

Source study methods: For nucleated cells, counts were estimated from reference gene primer amplification. Sequencing was performed with immunoSEQ multiplex PCR; in TCRdb, only in-frame clones are kept and a portion is missing. The V and J calls and clone size were taken over from that table, and D and trimming were inferred from the DNA. The sample lists fewer than 300,000 clones, over 75% occurring once. Sequences were obtained from PBMCs or T cells enriched from blood (not recorded which). This sequence originates from a woman aged 25 to 39 who had recovered from COVID-19.

CDR3 residues: CASSRGGFTDTQYF. Written as DNA, the CDR3 is TGTGCCAGCAGCCGCGGGGGATTCACAGATACGCAGTATTTT. The rearrangement joins TRBV7-6 to TRBJ2-3, with 7 bases fitting TRBD2. The germline CDR1 and CDR2 sequences are SGHVS and FNYEAQ. V lost 5 bases, J lost 2 bases, and 4 bases stayed unmatched. This CDR3 has 14 amino acids. Drawing the rest from reference TRBV7-6 and TRBJ2-3, the complete variable domain is GAGVSQSPRYKVTKRGQDVALRCDPISGHVSLYWYRQALGQGPEFLTYFNYEAQQDKSGLPNDRFSAERPEGSISTLTIQRTEQRDSAMYRCASSRGGFTDTQYFGPGTRLTVL.